This TCR beta chain was sequenced in a study of T-cell reconstitution after alpha-beta-depleted transplantation in children. The CDR3 length is 11 residues. Germline lookup yields CDR1 SEHNR and CDR2 FQNEAQ (reference sequence). With 5 bases removed from V and 5 bases from J, the gap between germline ends came to 7 bases. The TCRbeta library was prepared with unique molecular identifiers. TCRdb passed the PCR reads through MiXCR, listing each CDR3 protein once. The data contain approximately 630,000 distinct CDR3 sequences, over 10% of them singletons. General study findings and limits: At the one-year point after transplant, T-cell counts and TCRbeta diversity were found to come mostly from T cells that had been newly produced. Surviving recipient T cells and intrathymic progenitors accounted for some patients' high TCRbeta diversity at day 60. Approximately two months post-transplant, alpha-beta T cells reportedly originated from several hundred expanded graft clones.

A note on this clonotype: The antigen is undetermined.

The clonotype comes from a girl aged 2-10 years with congenital amegakaryocytic thrombocytopenia, due to receive a stem cell transplant. The material was PBMCs, obtained before TCRalphabeta/CD19-depleted stem cell transplant. V usage is TRBV7-9 and J usage is TRBJ2-7, with D hard to call. The CDR3 is CASSENHEQYF. As DNA, the CDR3 is TGTGCCAGCAGCGAGAACCACGAGCAGTACTTC.